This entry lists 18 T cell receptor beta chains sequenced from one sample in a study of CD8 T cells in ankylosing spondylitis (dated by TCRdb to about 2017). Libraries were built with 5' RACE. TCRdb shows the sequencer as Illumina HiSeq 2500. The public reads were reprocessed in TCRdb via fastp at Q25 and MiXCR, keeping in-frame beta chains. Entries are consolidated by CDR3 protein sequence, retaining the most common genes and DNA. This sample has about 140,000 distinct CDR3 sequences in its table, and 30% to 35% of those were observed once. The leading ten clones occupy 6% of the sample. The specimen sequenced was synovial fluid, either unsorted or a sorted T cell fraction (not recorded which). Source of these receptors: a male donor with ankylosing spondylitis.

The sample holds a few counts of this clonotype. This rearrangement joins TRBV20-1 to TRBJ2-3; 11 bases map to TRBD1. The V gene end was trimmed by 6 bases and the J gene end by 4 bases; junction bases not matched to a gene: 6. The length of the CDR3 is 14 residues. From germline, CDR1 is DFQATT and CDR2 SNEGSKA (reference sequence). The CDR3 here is CSAAGQGASDTQYF. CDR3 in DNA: TGCAGTGCCGCAGGACAGGGGGCCTCAGATACGCAGTATTTT.

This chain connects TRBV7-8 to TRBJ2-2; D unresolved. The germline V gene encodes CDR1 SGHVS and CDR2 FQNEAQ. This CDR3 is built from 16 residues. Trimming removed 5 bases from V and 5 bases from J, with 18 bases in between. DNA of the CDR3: TGTGCCAGCAGCCCCCAAGGTGGGGTATGGACCGGGGAGCTGTTTTTT. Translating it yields CASSPQGGVWTGELFF.

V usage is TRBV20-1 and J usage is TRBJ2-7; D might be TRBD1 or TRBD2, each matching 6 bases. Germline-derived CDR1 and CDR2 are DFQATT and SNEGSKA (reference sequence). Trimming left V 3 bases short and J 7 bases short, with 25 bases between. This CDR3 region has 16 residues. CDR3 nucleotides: TGCAGTGCTAGCCCAAGGAGGGGGTTCCTAATCTGGGAGCAGTACTTC. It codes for CSASPRRGFLIWEQYF.

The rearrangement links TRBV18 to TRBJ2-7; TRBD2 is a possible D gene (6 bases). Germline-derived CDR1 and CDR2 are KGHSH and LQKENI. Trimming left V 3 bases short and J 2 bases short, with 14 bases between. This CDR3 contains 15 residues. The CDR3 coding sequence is TGTGCCAGCTCACCCGGTGGCGGAGGGACCTACGAGCAGTACTTC. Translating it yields CASSPGGGGTYEQYF.

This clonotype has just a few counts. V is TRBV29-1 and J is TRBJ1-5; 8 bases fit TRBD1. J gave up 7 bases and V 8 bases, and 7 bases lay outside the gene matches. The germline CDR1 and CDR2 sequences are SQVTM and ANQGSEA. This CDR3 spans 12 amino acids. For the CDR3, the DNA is TGCAGCACTAGGACAGGGCTCCAGCCCCAGCATTTT. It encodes CSTRTGLQPQHF.

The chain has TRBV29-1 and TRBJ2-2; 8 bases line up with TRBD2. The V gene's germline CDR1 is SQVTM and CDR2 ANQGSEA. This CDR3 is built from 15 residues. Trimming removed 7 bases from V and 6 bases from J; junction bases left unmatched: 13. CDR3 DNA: TGCAGCGGGCTTTCTAGCGGGCAAGGGGCCGGGGAGCTGTTTTTT. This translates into CSGLSSGQGAGELFF.

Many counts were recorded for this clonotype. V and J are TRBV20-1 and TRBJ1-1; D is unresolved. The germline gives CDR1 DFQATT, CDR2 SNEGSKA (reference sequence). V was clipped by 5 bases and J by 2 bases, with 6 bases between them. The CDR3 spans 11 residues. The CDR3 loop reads CSAPINTEAFF. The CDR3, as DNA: TGCAGTGCTCCGATAAACACTGAAGCTTTCTTT.

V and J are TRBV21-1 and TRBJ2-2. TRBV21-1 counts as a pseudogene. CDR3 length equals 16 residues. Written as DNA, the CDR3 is TGTGCCAGCAGCAAAGAGGCCGGATCGAACACCGGGGAGCTGTTTTTT. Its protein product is CASSKEAGSNTGELFF.

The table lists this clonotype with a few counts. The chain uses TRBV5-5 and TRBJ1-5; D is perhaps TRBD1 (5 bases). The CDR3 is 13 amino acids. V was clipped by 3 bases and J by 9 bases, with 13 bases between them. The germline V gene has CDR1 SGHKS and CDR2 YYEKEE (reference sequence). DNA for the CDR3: TGTGCCAGCAGCTCTCAATACGGGGGGCCCCAGCATTTT. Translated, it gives CASSSQYGGPQHF. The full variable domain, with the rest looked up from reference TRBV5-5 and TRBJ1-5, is DAGVTQSPTHLIKTRGQQVTLRCSPISGHKSVSWYQQVLGQGPQFIFQYYEKEERGRGNFPDRFSARQFPNYSSELNVNALLLGDSALYLCASSSQYGGPQHFGDGTRLSIL.

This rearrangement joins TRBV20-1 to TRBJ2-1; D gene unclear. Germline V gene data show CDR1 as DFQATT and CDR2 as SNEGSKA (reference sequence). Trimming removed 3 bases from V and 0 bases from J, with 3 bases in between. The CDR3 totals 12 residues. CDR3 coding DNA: TGCAGTGCTAGCGTCTCCTACAATGAGCAGTTCTTC. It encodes CSASVSYNEQFF.

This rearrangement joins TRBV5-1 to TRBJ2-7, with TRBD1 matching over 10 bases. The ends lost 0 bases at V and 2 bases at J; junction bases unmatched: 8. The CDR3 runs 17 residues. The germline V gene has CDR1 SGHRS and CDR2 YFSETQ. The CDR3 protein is CASSLVGGTGAPYEQYF. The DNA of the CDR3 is TGCGCCAGCAGCTTGGTTGGCGGGACAGGGGCCCCCTACGAGCAGTACTTC.

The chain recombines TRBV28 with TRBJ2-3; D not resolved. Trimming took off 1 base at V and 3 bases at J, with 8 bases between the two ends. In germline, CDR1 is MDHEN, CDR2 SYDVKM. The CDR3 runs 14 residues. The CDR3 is CASSLSAATDTQYF. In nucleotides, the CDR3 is TGTGCCAGCAGTTTATCGGCAGCGACAGATACGCAGTATTTT.

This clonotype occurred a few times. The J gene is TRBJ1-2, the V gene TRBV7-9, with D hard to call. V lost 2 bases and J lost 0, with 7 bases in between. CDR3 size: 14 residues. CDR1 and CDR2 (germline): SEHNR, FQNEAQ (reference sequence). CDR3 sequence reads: CASSLNKANYGYTF. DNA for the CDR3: TGTGCCAGCAGCTTAAACAAGGCTAACTATGGCTACACCTTC. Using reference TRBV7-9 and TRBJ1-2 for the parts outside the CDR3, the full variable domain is DTGVSQNPRHKITKRGQNVTFRCDPISEHNRLYWYRQTLGQGPEFLTYFQNEAQLEKSRLLSDRFSAERPKGSFSTLEIQRTEQGDSAMYLCASSLNKANYGYTFGSGTRLTVV.

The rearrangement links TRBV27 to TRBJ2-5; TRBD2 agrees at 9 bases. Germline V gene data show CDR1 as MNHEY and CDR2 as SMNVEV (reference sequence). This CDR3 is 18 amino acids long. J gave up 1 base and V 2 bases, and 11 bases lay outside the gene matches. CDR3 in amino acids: CASSLAPQGGRGQETQYF. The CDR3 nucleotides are TGTGCCAGCAGTTTAGCCCCCCAGGGCGGGAGGGGCCAAGAGACCCAGTACTTC.

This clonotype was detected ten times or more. The CDR3 DNA sequence: TGCGCCAGCAGCTTGGATTTCCGGACTAGCGGGGGGGAAGGAGAGACCCAGTACTTC. It translates to CASSLDFRTSGGEGETQYF. The chain has TRBV5-1 and TRBJ2-5; the match to TRBD2 covers 15 bases. Per the germline V gene, CDR1 is SGHRS and CDR2 is YFSETQ. The CDR3 is made up of 19 amino acids. Germline trimming cut 0 bases from V and 4 bases from J; bases unmatched to any gene: 10.

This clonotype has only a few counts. CDR3: CSARTTTNDPVGQFF. The CDR3 DNA reads TGCAGTGCCAGAACGACTACCAACGACCCCGTCGGGCAGTTCTTC. The gene calls are TRBV20-1 and TRBJ2-1; a weak D match, TRBD2 (5 bases). V was pared by 6 bases and J by 12 bases, with 27 bases between. Germline CDR1 and CDR2: DFQATT and SNEGSKA (reference sequence). The CDR3 has 15 amino acids.

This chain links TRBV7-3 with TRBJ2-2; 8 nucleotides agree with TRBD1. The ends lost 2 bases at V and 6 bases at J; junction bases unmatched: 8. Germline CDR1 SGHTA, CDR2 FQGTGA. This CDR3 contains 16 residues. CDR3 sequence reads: CASSLQAAGGSGELFF. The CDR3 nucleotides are TGTGCCAGCAGCTTACAGGCGGCAGGGGGCTCCGGGGAGCTGTTTTTT.

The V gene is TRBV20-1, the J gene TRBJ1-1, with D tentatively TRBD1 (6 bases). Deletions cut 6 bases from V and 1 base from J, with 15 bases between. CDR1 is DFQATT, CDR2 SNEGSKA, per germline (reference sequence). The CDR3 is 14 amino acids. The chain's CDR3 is CSAQRGPANTEAFF. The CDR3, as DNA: TGCAGTGCCCAGCGGGGGCCGGCGAACACTGAAGCTTTCTTT.